The clone carrying this TCR beta chain appeared a single time. In blood CD8+ and CD4+ T cells, TCR beta underwent sequencing. Relapsing-remitting disease, either stable or active, was present in the treatment-naive patients who were the multiple sclerosis controls. The CD8+ and CD4+ T cells were isolated magnetically using a negative isolation approach, whereas the TEMRA cells were enriched by FACS. The data were obtained in a study of CD8 T cells in Susac syndrome. An amount of RNA that ranged from about 0.45 to 1 ug was reverse transcribed with random hexamers. By means of immunoSEQ multiplex PCR, TCR beta CDR3 spanning 54 Vbeta and 13 Jbeta underwent amplification. TCRdb re-called the immunoSEQ multiplex PCR reads through MiXCR, storing one row per CDR3 protein. The data show fewer than 350,000 distinct CDR3 sequences, about 91% seen once. The CDR3 totals 14 residues. Germline-derived CDR1 and CDR2 are MNHEY and SVGEGT. The J segment lost 3 bases and the V segment lost 6 bases, leaving 6 bases of the junction unmatched.

The sequenced sample was CD4+ T cells from PBMCs. This chain uses TRBV6-2 or TRBV6-3 with TRBJ2-7, with TRBD2 identical over 9 bases. This clonotype was sampled from a human donor with multiple sclerosis. The CDR3 spells CASRGLAGIYEQYF. The CDR3 DNA reads TGTGCCAGCAGGGGTCTAGCGGGAATCTACGAGCAGTACTTC.